This T cell receptor beta chain was documented in a study of T cells in Graves' hyperthyroidism and ophthalmopathy. Study-wide findings and caveats: Most expanded thyroid clonotypes above 0.001 recurred in blood.

Germline CDR1 is SGDLS and CDR2 is YYNGEE. Trimming took 0 bases from V and 6 from J; bases not matched to a gene: 2. The CDR3 runs to 14 residues. To note about this clonotype: Its antigen remains unidentified.

It was RNA transcripts that yielded the amplified TCR beta CDR3 regions. First-round RT-PCR with HTBI primers amplified the TCR CDR3 region. One entry per CDR3 protein, called by TCRdb with MiXCR from the multiplex PCR reads. The sample carries a few hundred thousand distinct CDR3 sequences, 14% to 15% recorded once. The sequence derives from a woman between 25 and 40 years old with Graves' hyperthyroidism. The genes are TRBV9 and TRBJ2-1; 8 nucleotides match TRBD1. The sequenced material came from blood. CDR3 sequence reads: CASSVGTGPNEQFF. In DNA, the CDR3 is TGTGCCAGCAGCGTAGGGACAGGGCCCAATGAGCAGTTCTTC.